What follows are 8 T cell receptor beta chains derived from one specimen sequenced in a study of CXCR3-negative and CXCR3-positive naive CD8 T cells. In preparing the TRB cDNA libraries, 5' RACE with UMI labels was used. TCRdb re-called the 5' RACE reads; every CDR3 protein appears as one record, without DNA. The sample features approximately 100,000 distinct CDR3 sequences, with 0.35% to 0.4% in its top ten. Findings and caveats of the study: CXCR3-expressing naive cells carried TRB CDR3s more hydrophobic than those of CXCR3-negative naive cells.

Their recognized antigens are unknown. Sequencing input: naive CXCR3+ CD8+ T cells from blood. Subset defined: CD45RO-CCR7+CD27+CD95- naive CD8+ T cells expressing CXCR3 (TNR3+). Source of these receptors: a human donor in good health. Some clones in this sample may be carry-over from other donors' samples.

The chain is built from TRBV6-2 or TRBV6-3 and TRBJ2-4; TCRdb proposes TRBD2, but this gene call is untestable without DNA. The length of the CDR3 is 16 residues. Germline V gene data show CDR1 as MNHEY and CDR2 as SVGEGT. The CDR3 spells CASSPVGEGAKNIQYF.

The J gene is TRBJ2-7, the V gene TRBV27. The CDR3 sequence is 15 residues long. CDR1 is MNHEY, CDR2 SMNVEV, per germline (reference sequence). Here the CDR3 reads CASSLSRGSSYEQYF.

The chain employs TRBV6-6 and TRBJ2-7; the TRBD1 assignment by TCRdb is unverifiable without DNA. CDR1 is MNHNY and CDR2 is SVGAGI in the germline V gene (reference sequence). This CDR3 region has 14 residues. CDR3 region: CASSPGTFSYEQYF.

The chain joins TRBV27 to TRBJ1-2. Germline V lookup: CDR1 MNHEY, CDR2 SMNVEV (reference sequence). CDR3 length: 15 residues. The chain's CDR3 is CASSLRGGYLYGYTF.

V gene TRBV28 combines with J gene TRBJ2-1. CDR3 length: 14 residues. The V gene's germline CDR1 is MDHEN and CDR2 SYDVKM. CDR3 protein: CASSAGDSLNEQFF.

The genes are TRBV12-3 or TRBV12-4 and TRBJ2-7; there is no DNA to check the TCRdb D call of TRBD1. The CDR3 runs 13 residues. CDR3 in amino acids: CASMGTGWYEQYF.

The chain has TRBV20-1 and TRBJ2-1; the D call from TCRdb, TRBD1, cannot be confirmed without DNA. The CDR3 spans 12 residues. Germline V CDR1 and CDR2: DFQATT, SNEGSKA (reference sequence). The CDR3 sequence: CSGGTGNNEQFF.

The chain couples TRBV29-1 to TRBJ2-7. There are 13 residues in the CDR3. In germline, CDR1 is SQVTM, CDR2 ANQGSEA. The chain's CDR3 is CSVEDPSHREQYF.